This entry lists 28 T cell receptor beta chains sequenced from one sample in a study of T cell repertoires in cytomegalovirus infection. For these TCRs, the target antigens are not known. MiXCR, run by TCRdb on the reads, gives a single entry per CDR3 protein. This table has about 920,000 distinct CDR3 sequences, approximately 31% appearing once. Sequenced material: cultured CD8+ T cells from PBMCs, taken from culture after CMV antigen stimulation. All receptors derive from a human donor in good health (CMV status not recorded). Some clones in this sample may be carry-over from other donors' samples.

The CDR3 spells CASSQDQVVSSYNEQFF. Written as DNA, the CDR3 is TGCGCCAGCAGCCAAGATCAGGTCGTTAGCTCCTACAATGAGCAGTTCTTC. The chain recombines TRBV4-1 with TRBJ2-1; D ambiguous. The length of the CDR3 is 17 residues. With 0 bases removed from V and 0 bases from J, the gap between germline ends came to 12 bases. Germline CDR1 and CDR2: MGHRA and YSYEKL.

The chain couples TRBV27 to TRBJ2-5; 9 bases fit TRBD1. With 3 bases clipped from V and 0 bases from J, the junction kept 2 bases outside the gene matches. From germline, CDR1 is MNHEY and CDR2 SMNVEV (reference sequence). The CDR3 is 15 residues long. As DNA, the CDR3 is TGTGCCAGCAGTTTTGGGACAGGGAACCAAGAGACCCAGTACTTC. Its translation: CASSFGTGNQETQYF.

This clonotype was counted between two and nine times. CDR3 in DNA: TGTGCCAGCAGTTACTCCGGCGACAGGATCTATGGCTACACCTTC. Amino acid sequence: CASSYSGDRIYGYTF. This chain joins TRBV6-2 or TRBV6-3 and TRBJ1-2, with TRBD1 as a possible D gene (6 bases). Trimming removed 0 bases at V and 4 bases at J, with 12 bases between. In germline, CDR1 is MNHEY, CDR2 SVGEGT. This CDR3 contains 15 residues.

This chain joins TRBV14 and TRBJ2-3, with unresolved D. CDR3 length equals 14 residues. Trimming pared 3 bases from V and 5 bases from J, leaving 12 bases between. In germline, CDR1 is SGHDN, CDR2 FVKESK. CDR3 nucleotide sequence: TGTGCCAGCAGCCACTGGACCTTTGGAGATACGCAGTATTTT. Protein: CASSHWTFGDTQYF.

The V and J genes are TRBV25-1 and TRBJ2-2; 10 bases are shared with TRBD1. Trimming cost V 7 bases and J 4 bases; bases outside gene matches: 3. This CDR3 has 14 amino acids. The germline V gene has CDR1 MGHDK and CDR2 SYGVNS. The CDR3 coding sequence is TGTGCCAGCAATGACAGGGGGCCCACCGGGGAGCTGTTTTTT. This translates into CASNDRGPTGELFF.

V gene TRBV6-1 combines with J gene TRBJ2-1; either TRBD1 or TRBD2 may supply D (5 bases each). The CDR3 is 14 amino acids. Germline CDR1 is MNHNS and CDR2 is SASEGT. V lost 7 bases and J 10 bases, leaving 20 bases between the germline ends. CDR3 DNA: TGTGCCAGCATGGGACGAATGATTCAATGGGAGCAGTTCTTC. Translating gives CASMGRMIQWEQFF.

The J gene is TRBJ2-7, the V gene TRBV6-2 or TRBV6-3; the D gene is possibly TRBD1 (6 bases). CDR3 length: 12 residues. Germline V CDR1 and CDR2: MNHEY, SVGEGT. V was pared by 3 bases and J by 4 bases, with 7 bases between. CDR3 sequence: CASSYTGYEQYV. CDR3 nucleotide sequence: TGTGCCAGCAGTTATACAGGGTACGAGCAGTACGTC.

This chain links TRBV4-1 with TRBJ2-1; 9 bases fit TRBD2. The J segment lost 8 bases and the V segment lost 3 bases, leaving 11 bases of the junction unmatched. Per germline, CDR1 MGHRA and CDR2 YSYEKL. This CDR3 spans 16 amino acids. CDR3 coding DNA: TGCGCCAGCAGCCACCCCGGAGGGGCTAGCGGGGATGAGCAGTTCTTC. This translates into CASSHPGGASGDEQFF.

The chain has TRBV2 and TRBJ1-2; possible D gene TRBD1, 6 bases. CDR3 size: 13 residues. Germline V gene sequence: CDR1 SNHLY, CDR2 FYNNEI. V lost 10 bases and J 6 bases, leaving 18 bases between the germline ends. The CDR3 region is CAIERPGADGYTF. Written as DNA, the CDR3 is TGTGCCATCGAAAGGCCAGGGGCCGATGGCTACACCTTC.

The CDR3 spells CASRHRQGYEQFF. CDR3 DNA sequence: TGTGCCAGCAGGCACCGACAGGGGTATGAGCAGTTCTTC. The J gene is TRBJ2-1, the V gene TRBV27; TRBD1 agrees at 8 bases. In germline, CDR1 is MNHEY, CDR2 SMNVEV (reference sequence). The CDR3 spans 13 residues. The V segment lost 6 bases and the J segment 8 bases; nucleotides outside the gene matches: 6.

The chain uses TRBV2 and TRBJ1-5, with D perhaps matching TRBD1 (5 bases). Looked up from germline, CDR1 is SNHLY and CDR2 is FYNNEI. V was cut by 4 bases and J by 7 bases, with 11 bases left in between. The CDR3 covers 13 residues. The CDR3 loop is CASSGGVKQPQHF. DNA of the CDR3: TGTGCCAGCAGTGGAGGGGTGAAACAGCCCCAGCATTTT.

This chain joins TRBV11-2 and TRBJ1-4; possible D gene TRBD1, 5 bases. CDR1 and CDR2 from the germline V gene are SGHAT and FQNNGV. Trimming cost V 1 base and J 8 bases, with 11 bases left between them. The CDR3 runs to 14 residues. Written as DNA, the CDR3 is TGTGCCAGCAGCTTAGTCCAGGGAGACGAAAAACTGTTTTTT. Translated: CASSLVQGDEKLFF.

This clonotype was recorded a few times. The CDR3 sequence: CATSRADSPYEQYV. Written as DNA, the CDR3 is TGTGCCACCAGCAGAGCTGACAGCCCCTACGAGCAGTACGTC. This chain joins TRBV15 and TRBJ2-7, with a weak D call TRBD1 (5 bases). V lost 1 base to trimming and J lost 2 bases, with 9 bases between them. CDR3 size: 14 residues. Looked up from germline, CDR1 is LNHNV and CDR2 is YYDKDF (reference sequence).

This clonotype was recorded a few times. The chain has TRBV27 and TRBJ2-1; D remains unclear. The CDR3 consists of 15 residues. Germline V CDR1 and CDR2: MNHEY, SMNVEV (reference sequence). Trimming left V 1 base short and J 9 bases short, with 16 bases between. CDR3 region: CASSLYDTTDPEQFF. In DNA, the CDR3 is TGTGCCAGCAGTTTATATGACACCACCGACCCTGAGCAGTTCTTC.

In its sample, this clonotype was seen many times. The DNA for the CDR3 is TGTGCCAGCATTGACGTGGGGTCTGGGGGCACTGAAGCTTTCTTT. Protein sequence: CASIDVGSGGTEAFF. The chain has TRBV12-3 or TRBV12-4 and TRBJ1-1; D perhaps matches TRBD1 (5 bases). This CDR3 contains 15 residues. V shed 7 bases and J shed 4 bases, with 19 bases lying between them.

The chain couples TRBV6-1 to TRBJ2-7; 9 nucleotides match TRBD1. CDR3 length: 13 residues. Germline CDR1 MNHNS, CDR2 SASEGT. The trim removed 5 bases at V and 6 bases at J, leaving 5 bases unmatched. The CDR3 DNA sequence: TGTGCCAGCAGTCACGGGACAGGGACCGAGCAGTACGTC. It encodes CASSHGTGTEQYV.

V usage is TRBV6-8 and J usage is TRBJ2-5; 11 nucleotides match TRBD2. The germline gives CDR1 MNHGY, CDR2 SAAAGT. The CDR3 covers 17 residues. V trimming: 2 bases; J trimming: 0 bases; junction bases outside the gene matches: 5. In nucleotides, the CDR3 is TGTGCCAGCAGTTACGACGGTAGCGGGGGGGACCAAGAGACCCAGTACTTC. As protein: CASSYDGSGGDQETQYF.

This clonotype was counted only a few times. V gene TRBV7-6 combines with J gene TRBJ1-1; 8 bases map to TRBD1. Looked up from germline, CDR1 is SGHVS and CDR2 is FNYEAQ. The CDR3 length is 19 residues. Trimming took 1 base from V and 1 from J; bases not matched to a gene: 14. The CDR3 reads CASSLVSGGMVSRNTEAFF. The CDR3, as DNA: TGTGCCAGCAGCTTAGTTTCAGGGGGCATGGTATCTCGGAACACTGAAGCTTTCTTT.

This clonotype showed up many times. The V and J genes are TRBV11-1 and TRBJ2-2; D is unresolved. Trimming left V 5 bases short and J 2 bases short, with 9 bases between. Looked up from germline, CDR1 is SGHAT and CDR2 is FQDESV (reference sequence). The CDR3 consists of 14 residues. The CDR3 coding sequence is TGTGCCAGCAGCCCGACTGTCAACACCGGGGAGCTGTTTTTT. It yields the protein CASSPTVNTGELFF.

The table lists this clonotype with many counts. The V gene is TRBV7-8, the J gene TRBJ2-1; 7 nucleotides match TRBD2. Germline V CDR1 and CDR2: SGHVS, FQNEAQ. The CDR3 extends over 15 amino acids. After removal of 5 bases from V and 4 bases from J, the junction contained 8 bases not matched to a gene. The DNA of the CDR3 is TGTGCCAGCAGCCCCTCTAGCGGCCCATACAATGAGCAGTTCTTC. Amino acids: CASSPSSGPYNEQFF.

The rearrangement links TRBV7-1 to TRBJ1-1; D perhaps matches TRBD1 (5 bases). TRBV7-1 qualifies as an ORF whose function is uncertain. The V end lost 3 bases, the J end lost 1 base, and 15 bases lay between the germline ends. This CDR3 has 16 amino acids. The CDR3 protein is CASSSSRGGGNTEAFF. In DNA, the CDR3 is TGTGCCAGCAGCTCGTCCCGGGGGGGGGGGAACACTGAAGCTTTCTTT.

This clonotype was detected a few times. The chain employs TRBV7-9 and TRBJ1-1, with 8 bases that match TRBD1. The CDR3 spans 17 residues. The V segment lost 5 bases and the J segment 1 base; nucleotides outside the gene matches: 12. Germline V gene lookup returns CDR1 SEHNR and CDR2 FQNEAQ (reference sequence). CDR3 bases: TGTGCCAGCAGCGGGGACAGGACTTTATGGGAGAACACTGAAGCTTTCTTT. Translating gives CASSGDRTLWENTEAFF. The full variable domain, with the rest looked up from reference TRBV7-9 and TRBJ1-1, is DTGVSQNPRHKITKRGQNVTFRCDPISEHNRLYWYRQTLGQGPEFLTYFQNEAQLEKSRLLSDRFSAERPKGSFSTLEIQRTEQGDSAMYLCASSGDRTLWENTEAFFGQGTRLTVV.

This clonotype has ten or more counts. This sequence joins TRBV7-2 and TRBJ2-6; the match to TRBD1 covers 10 bases. J was trimmed by 3 bases and V by 5 bases; bases with no gene match: 13. Germline V gene sequence: CDR1 SGHTA, CDR2 FQGNSA. The CDR3 is made up of 19 amino acids. This CDR3 is CASSPRRQGAGGGANVLTF. CDR3 DNA: TGTGCCAGCAGCCCCCGGCGACAGGGGGCTGGGGGTGGGGCCAACGTCCTGACTTTC.

The chain links TRBV5-5 to TRBJ2-7, with D perhaps matching TRBD2 (6 bases). Trimming removed 4 bases at V and 3 bases at J, with 14 bases between. The CDR3 is made up of 14 amino acids. CDR1 and CDR2 from the germline V gene are SGHKS and YYEKEE (reference sequence). The CDR3 protein is CASSHHSGYYEQYV. In DNA form, the CDR3 reads TGTGCCAGCAGCCACCATAGCGGATACTACGAGCAGTACGTC.

This clonotype was counted between two and nine times. This chain joins TRBV5-4 and TRBJ2-5, with D perhaps matching TRBD2 (5 bases). This CDR3 contains 19 residues. The germline gives CDR1 SGHNT, CDR2 YYREEE (reference sequence). V was pared by 2 bases and J by 1 base, with 24 bases between. In nucleotides, the CDR3 is TGTGCCAGCAGCTTACGGGGTCGGTGGTCGACCGAGGCCCAAGAGACCCAGTACTTC. Protein product: CASSLRGRWSTEAQETQYF. Filled out from reference TRBV5-4 and TRBJ2-5, the complete variable domain reads ETGVTQSPTHLIKTRGQQVTLRCSSQSGHNTVSWYQQALGQGPQFIFQYYREEENGRGNFPPRFSGLQFPNYSSELNVNALELDDSALYLCASSLRGRWSTEAQETQYFGPGTRLLVL.

This clonotype showed up many times. This chain joins TRBV7-9 and TRBJ1-1; TRBD1 agrees at 7 bases. This CDR3 spans 12 amino acids. With 4 bases clipped from V and 4 bases from J, the junction kept 0 bases outside the gene matches. The germline CDR1 and CDR2 sequences are SEHNR and FQNEAQ (reference sequence). CDR3 region: CASSSGGTEAFF. CDR3 nucleotides: TGTGCCAGCAGCTCAGGGGGCACTGAAGCTTTCTTT.

In its sample, this clonotype was seen many times. The chain recombines TRBV4-1 with TRBJ2-7; D might be TRBD1 (6 bases). The CDR3 contains 16 residues. V was cut by 1 base and J by 2 bases, with 15 bases left in between. Germline CDR1 reads MGHRA; CDR2 reads YSYEKL. The DNA of the CDR3 is TGCGCCAGCAGCCAAGCCTCCGACAGGCCTACCTACGAGCAGTACTTC. The encoded protein is CASSQASDRPTYEQYF.

The rearrangement links TRBV20-1 to TRBJ1-4; no firm D call. Trimming took off 6 bases at V and 5 bases at J, with 13 bases between the two ends. Germline lookup yields CDR1 DFQATT and CDR2 SNEGSKA (reference sequence). This CDR3 is built from 13 residues. In DNA, the CDR3 is TGCAGTGCCCCCGGACCTTCGAATGAAAAACTGTTTTTT. Translated: CSAPGPSNEKLFF.